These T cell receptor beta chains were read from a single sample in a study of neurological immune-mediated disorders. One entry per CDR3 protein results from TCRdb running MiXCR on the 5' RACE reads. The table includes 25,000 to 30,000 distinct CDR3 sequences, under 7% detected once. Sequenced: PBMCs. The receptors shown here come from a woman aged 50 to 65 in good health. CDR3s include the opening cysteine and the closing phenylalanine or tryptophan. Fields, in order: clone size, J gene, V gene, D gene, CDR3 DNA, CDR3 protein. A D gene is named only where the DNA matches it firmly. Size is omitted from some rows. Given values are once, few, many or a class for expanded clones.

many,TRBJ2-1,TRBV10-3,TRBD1,TGTGCCATCAGTGAAACGGACAGGGCCAGTCTGTACAATGAGCAGTTCTTC,CAISETDRASLYNEQFF
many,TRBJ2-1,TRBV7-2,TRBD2,TGTGCCAGCAGCTCGACTAGCGGGAGGGCCAGGGGGGATGAGCAGTTCTTC,CASSSTSGRARGDEQFF
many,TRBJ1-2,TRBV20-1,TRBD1,TGCAGTGCTAGCATTTTGGGACAGCCCCCAGCGGGCTATGGCTACACCTTC,CSASILGQPPAGYGYTF
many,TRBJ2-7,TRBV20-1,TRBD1,TGCAGCGCAGGGGGGCAGTACTTC,CSAGGQYF
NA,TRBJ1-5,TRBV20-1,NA,TGCAGTGCTAGGACACCTCGCGAGTTTGCGAATCAGCCCCAGCATTTT,CSARTPREFANQPQHF
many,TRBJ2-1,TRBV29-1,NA,TGCAGCACCACGTTGGGAACGAACTACAATGAGCAGTTCTTC,CSTTLGTNYNEQFF
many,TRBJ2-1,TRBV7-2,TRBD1,TGTGCCAGCAGCGCCAGACAGGGTCAGCGGTACAATGAGCAGTTCTTC,CASSARQGQRYNEQFF
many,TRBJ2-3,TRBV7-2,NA,TGTGCCAGCAGCTTAGAGAGTACGCAGTATTTT,CASSLESTQYF
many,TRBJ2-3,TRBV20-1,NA,TGCAGTGCTCGACGTAGGGGGTGGCGCACAGATACGCAGTATTTT,CSARRRGWRTDTQYF
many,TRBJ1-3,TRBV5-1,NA,TGCGCCAGCAGCTTACAGGGATCAACTGGAAACACCATATATTTT,CASSLQGSTGNTIYF
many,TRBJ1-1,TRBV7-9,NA,TGTGCCAGCACCGAACGGGGTTCTGAAGCTTTCTTT,CASTERGSEAFF
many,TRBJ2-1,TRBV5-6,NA,TGTGCCAGCAGCTTCACCGGGACGGGCAATGAGCAGTTCTTC,CASSFTGTGNEQFF
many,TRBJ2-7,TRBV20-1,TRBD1,TGCAGTGCTAGAGATCCTTTGGGGACAGGACCCTACGAGCAGTACTTC,CSARDPLGTGPYEQYF
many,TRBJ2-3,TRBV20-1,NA,TGCAGTGCGCCCGGACACCCGGGCACAGATACGCAGTATTTT,CSAPGHPGTDTQYF
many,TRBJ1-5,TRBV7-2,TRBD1,TGTGCCAGCAGCTTAGTGGGGGCAGGGGGCTGGCCCCAGCATTTT,CASSLVGAGGWPQHF
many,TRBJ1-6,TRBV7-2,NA,TGTGCCAGCAGCTTCCAAGCGAATTCACCCCTCCACTTT,CASSFQANSPLHF
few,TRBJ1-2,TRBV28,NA,TGTGCCAGCAGGTGGCCGGGGGGCGCAGACTATGGCTACACCTTC,CASRWPGGADYGYTF
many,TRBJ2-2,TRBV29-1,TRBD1,TGCAGCGGGAGTACTACAGGGGGCCCCGGGGAGCTGTTTTTT,CSGSTTGGPGELFF
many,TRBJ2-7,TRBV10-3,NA,TGTGCCATCAGCGGGACTCCCCTTGGGGACGAGCAGTACTTC,CAISGTPLGDEQYF
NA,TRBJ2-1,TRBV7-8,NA,TGTGCCAGCAGCCTACAAAACCTCAGGGGACGAGGATCGTACAATGAGCAGTTCTTC,CASSLQNLRGRGSYNEQFF
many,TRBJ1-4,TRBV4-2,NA,TGTGCCAGCAGCCAAGGGTACGGGGAAAGGAATGAAAAACTGTTTTTT,CASSQGYGERNEKLFF
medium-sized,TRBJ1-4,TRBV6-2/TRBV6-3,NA,TGTGCCAGCAGTTCCCTACAGGATTCCATGGAAAATGAAAAACTGTTTTTT,CASSSLQDSMENEKLFF
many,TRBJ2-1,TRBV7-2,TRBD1,TGTGCCAGCAGCTTAGGCCCGGACAGGGGGCATGAGCAGTTCTTC,CASSLGPDRGHEQFF
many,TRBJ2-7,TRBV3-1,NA,TGTGCCAGCAGCCAAGGGGGATACGAGCAGTACTTC,CASSQGGYEQYF
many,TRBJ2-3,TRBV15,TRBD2,TGTGCCACCAGCAGCCGGGACTATTACACAGATACGCAGTATTTT,CATSSRDYYTDTQYF
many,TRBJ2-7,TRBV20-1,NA,TGCAGTGCTAGGGAGGACAGCGCGTCCTACGAGCAGTACTTC,CSAREDSASYEQYF
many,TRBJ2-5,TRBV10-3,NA,TGTGCCATCAGTGACCCTTTACAAGAGACCCAGTACTTC,CAISDPLQETQYF
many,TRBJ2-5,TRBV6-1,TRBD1,TGTGCCAGCAGGATGACAGGGCCTGTTAGAGAGACCCAGTACTTC,CASRMTGPVRETQYF
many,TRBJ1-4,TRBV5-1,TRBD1,TGCGCCAGCAGCTCGGGACAGGTTAATGAAAAACTGTTTTTT,CASSSGQVNEKLFF
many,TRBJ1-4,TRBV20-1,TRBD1,TGCAGTGCCCCAAGGGACAGGGACGGGGAAAAACTGTTTTTT,CSAPRDRDGEKLFF
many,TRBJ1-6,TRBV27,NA,TGTGCCAGCAGTACCCGGGTCAACGCAAATTCACCCCTCCACTTT,CASSTRVNANSPLHF
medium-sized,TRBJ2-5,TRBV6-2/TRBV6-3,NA,TGTGCCAGCAGGATACAAGAGACCCAGTACTTC,CASRIQETQYF
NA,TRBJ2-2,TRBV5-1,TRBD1,TGCGCCAGCAGCCAGGCAGGGGGGAACACCGGGGAGCTGTTTTTT,CASSQAGGNTGELFF
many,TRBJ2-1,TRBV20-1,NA,TGCAGTGCCCCCCCCTTAAATGAGCAGTTCTTC,CSAPPLNEQFF
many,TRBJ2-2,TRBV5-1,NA,TGCGCCAGCAGCTCGACAGTCGGGGTCGGCACCGGGGAGCTGTTTTTT,CASSSTVGVGTGELFF
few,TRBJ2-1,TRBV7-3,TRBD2,TGTGCCAGCAGCCCCTCGGGGGGACTAGCTTCCTACAATGAGCAGTTCTTC,CASSPSGGLASYNEQFF
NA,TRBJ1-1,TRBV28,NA,TGTGCCAGCAGTTTAATCGGGAAAACTGAAGCTTTCTTT,CASSLIGKTEAFF
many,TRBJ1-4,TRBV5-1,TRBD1,TGCGCCAGCAGCATCCAGGGACAGAAAAATGAAAAACTGTTTTTT,CASSIQGQKNEKLFF
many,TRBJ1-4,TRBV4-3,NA,TGCGCCAGCAGCCAAGAGCAGGGTTCGCAGAAACTGTTTTTT,CASSQEQGSQKLFF
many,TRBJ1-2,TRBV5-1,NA,TGCGCCAGCAGCTTGGCCCCGGAGCCCTATGGCTACACCTTC,CASSLAPEPYGYTF
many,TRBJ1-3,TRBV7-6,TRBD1,TGTGCCAGCAGCGACAGGGGAGAAACTGGAAACACCATATATTTT,CASSDRGETGNTIYF
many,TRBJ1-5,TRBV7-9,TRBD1,TGTGCCAGCAGCTATCAGGGGGGCAATCAGCCCCAGCATTTT,CASSYQGGNQPQHF
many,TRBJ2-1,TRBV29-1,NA,TGCAGCGTTGAAGGACAGACCCGCGAGGGTGAGCAGTTCTTC,CSVEGQTREGEQFF
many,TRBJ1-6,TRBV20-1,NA,TGCAGTGCTATTAAGGGGCGGGGATCGGGACCCCTCCACTTT,CSAIKGRGSGPLHF
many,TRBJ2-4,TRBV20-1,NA,TGCAGTGCTCAGCAGGGGGCCAAAAACATTCAGTACTTC,CSAQQGAKNIQYF
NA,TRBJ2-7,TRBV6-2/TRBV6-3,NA,TGTGCCAGCAGTTTCGGTCCGGGACACCCCGGTCACGAGCAGTACTTC,CASSFGPGHPGHEQYF
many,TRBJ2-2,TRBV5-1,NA,TGCGCCAGCAGCTTGGCCAGGAACACCGGGGAGCTGTTTTTT,CASSLARNTGELFF
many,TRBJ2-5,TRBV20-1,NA,TGCAGTGCACCGAGACAGAACCAAGAGACCCAGTACTTC,CSAPRQNQETQYF
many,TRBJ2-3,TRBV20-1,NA,TGCAGTGCTATCCGTAATAGCGGAACAGATACGCAGTATTTT,CSAIRNSGTDTQYF
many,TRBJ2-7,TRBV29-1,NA,TGCAGCGCCTACGGGACCCCCTACGAGCAGTACTTC,CSAYGTPYEQYF
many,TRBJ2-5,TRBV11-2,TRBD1,TGTGCCAGCAGCTTAGGACAGGGGAGGGAGACCCAGTACTTC,CASSLGQGRETQYF
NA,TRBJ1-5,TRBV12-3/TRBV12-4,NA,TGTGCCAGCAGCCCCAAAAGGATGCAGCCCCAGCATTTT,CASSPKRMQPQHF
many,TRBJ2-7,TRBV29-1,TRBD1,TGCAGCGTTTCGGACAGGGGGGGCTACGAGCAGTACTTC,CSVSDRGGYEQYF
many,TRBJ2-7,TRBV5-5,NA,TGTGCCAGCAGCTGGCTCACCTGGGGCTACGAGCAGTACTTC,CASSWLTWGYEQYF
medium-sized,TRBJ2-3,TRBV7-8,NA,TGTGCCAGCGGCGCTTGGGGCACAGATACGCAGTATTTT,CASGAWGTDTQYF
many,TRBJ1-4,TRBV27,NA,TGTGCCAGCAGTTTGGACAGCTATGGTGAAAAACTGTTTTTT,CASSLDSYGEKLFF
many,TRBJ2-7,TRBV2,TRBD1,TGTGCCGCCAACCGGGACAGGGGGTTGGAGCAGTACTTC,CAANRDRGLEQYF
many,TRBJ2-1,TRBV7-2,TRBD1,TGTGCCAGCAGCTTCGACAGGGACTCCTACAATGAGCAGTTCTTC,CASSFDRDSYNEQFF